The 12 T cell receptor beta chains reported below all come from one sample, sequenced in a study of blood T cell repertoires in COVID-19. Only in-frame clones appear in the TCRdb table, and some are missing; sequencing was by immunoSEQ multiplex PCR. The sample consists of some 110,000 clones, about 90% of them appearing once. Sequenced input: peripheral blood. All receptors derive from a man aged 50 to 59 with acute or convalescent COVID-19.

This chain's CDR3 is CATSDLDRGEQFF. CDR3 sequence (DNA): TGTGCCACCAGTGATTTGGACAGGGGGGAACAGTTCTTC. The chain carries TRBV24-1 and TRBJ2-1, with 9 nucleotides matching TRBD1. Trimming removed 0 bases from V and 13 bases from J; junction bases left unmatched: 3. Per germline, CDR1 KGHDR and CDR2 SFDVKD. The CDR3 spans 13 residues.

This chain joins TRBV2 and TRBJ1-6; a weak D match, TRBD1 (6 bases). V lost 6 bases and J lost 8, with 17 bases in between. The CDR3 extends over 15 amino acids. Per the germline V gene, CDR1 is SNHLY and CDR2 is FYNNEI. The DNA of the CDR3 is TGTGCCAGCAGGGAACGGGACACCCGGCATTCACCCCTCCACTTT. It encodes CASRERDTRHSPLHF.

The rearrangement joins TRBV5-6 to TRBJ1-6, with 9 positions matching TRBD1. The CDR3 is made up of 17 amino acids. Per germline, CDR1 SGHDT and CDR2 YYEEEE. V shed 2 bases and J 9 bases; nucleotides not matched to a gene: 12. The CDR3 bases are TGTGCCAGCAGCTTACTCACCGGGACAGGGATCTTTTCACCCCTCCACTTT. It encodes CASSLLTGTGIFSPLHF.

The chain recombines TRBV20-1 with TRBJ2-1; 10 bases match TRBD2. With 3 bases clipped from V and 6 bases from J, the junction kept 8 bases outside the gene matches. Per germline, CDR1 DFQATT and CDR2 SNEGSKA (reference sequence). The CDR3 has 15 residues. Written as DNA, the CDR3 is TGCAGTGCTAGTGGTCTAGCGGGAGAGGGCAATGAGCAGTTCTTC. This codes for CSASGLAGEGNEQFF.

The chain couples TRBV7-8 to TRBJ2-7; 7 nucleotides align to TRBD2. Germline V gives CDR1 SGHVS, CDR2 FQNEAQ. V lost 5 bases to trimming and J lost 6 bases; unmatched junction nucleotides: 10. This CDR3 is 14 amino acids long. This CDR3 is CASSTPGGGAEQYF. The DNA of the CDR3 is TGTGCCAGCAGCACCCCGGGCGGGGGAGCCGAGCAGTACTTC.

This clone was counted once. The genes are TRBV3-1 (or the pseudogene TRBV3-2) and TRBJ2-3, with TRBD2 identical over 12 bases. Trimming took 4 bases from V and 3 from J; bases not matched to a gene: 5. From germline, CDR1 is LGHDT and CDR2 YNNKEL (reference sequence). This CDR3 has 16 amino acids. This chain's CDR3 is CASSPLAGGRTDTQYF. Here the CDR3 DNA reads TGTGCCAGCAGCCCTCTAGCGGGAGGGCGGACAGATACGCAGTATTTT.

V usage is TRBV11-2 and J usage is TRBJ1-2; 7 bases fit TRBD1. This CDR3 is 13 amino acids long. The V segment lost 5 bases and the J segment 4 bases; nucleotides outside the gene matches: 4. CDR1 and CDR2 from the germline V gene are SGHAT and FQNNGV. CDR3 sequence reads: CASSQGQSYGYTF. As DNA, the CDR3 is TGTGCCAGCAGCCAGGGACAGTCCTATGGCTACACCTTC.

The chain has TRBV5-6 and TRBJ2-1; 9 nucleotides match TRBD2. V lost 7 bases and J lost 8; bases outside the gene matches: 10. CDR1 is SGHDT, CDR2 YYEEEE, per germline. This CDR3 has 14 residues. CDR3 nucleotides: TGTGCCAGCCAAAGGGGCGGGAGGGCCTATGAGCAGTTCTTC. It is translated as CASQRGGRAYEQFF.

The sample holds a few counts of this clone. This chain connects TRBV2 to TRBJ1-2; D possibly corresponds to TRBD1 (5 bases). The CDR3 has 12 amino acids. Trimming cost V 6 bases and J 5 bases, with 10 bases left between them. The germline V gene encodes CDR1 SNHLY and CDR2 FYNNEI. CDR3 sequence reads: CASRPQGYGYTF. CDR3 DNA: TGTGCCAGCAGACCCCAGGGATATGGCTACACCTTC.

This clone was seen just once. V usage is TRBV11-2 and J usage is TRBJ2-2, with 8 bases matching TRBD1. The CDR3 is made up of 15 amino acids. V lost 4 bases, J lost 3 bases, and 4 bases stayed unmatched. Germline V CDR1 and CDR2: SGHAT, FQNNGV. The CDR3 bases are TGTGCCAGCAGCTCCAGACAGGGGTACACCGGGGAGCTGTTTTTT. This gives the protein CASSSRQGYTGELFF.

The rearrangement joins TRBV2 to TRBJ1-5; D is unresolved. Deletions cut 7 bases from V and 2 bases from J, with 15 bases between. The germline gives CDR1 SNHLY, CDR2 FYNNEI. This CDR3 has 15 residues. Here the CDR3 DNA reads TGTGCCAGCACCCTAGGAATTTTCGGCAATCAGCCCCAGCATTTT. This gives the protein CASTLGIFGNQPQHF.

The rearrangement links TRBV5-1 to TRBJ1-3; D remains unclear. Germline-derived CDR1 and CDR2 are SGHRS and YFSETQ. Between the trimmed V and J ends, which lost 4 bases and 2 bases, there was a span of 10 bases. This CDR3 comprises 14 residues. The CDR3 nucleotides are TGCGCCAGCAGCCCCGACGGGACTGGAAACACCATATATTTT. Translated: CASSPDGTGNTIYF.